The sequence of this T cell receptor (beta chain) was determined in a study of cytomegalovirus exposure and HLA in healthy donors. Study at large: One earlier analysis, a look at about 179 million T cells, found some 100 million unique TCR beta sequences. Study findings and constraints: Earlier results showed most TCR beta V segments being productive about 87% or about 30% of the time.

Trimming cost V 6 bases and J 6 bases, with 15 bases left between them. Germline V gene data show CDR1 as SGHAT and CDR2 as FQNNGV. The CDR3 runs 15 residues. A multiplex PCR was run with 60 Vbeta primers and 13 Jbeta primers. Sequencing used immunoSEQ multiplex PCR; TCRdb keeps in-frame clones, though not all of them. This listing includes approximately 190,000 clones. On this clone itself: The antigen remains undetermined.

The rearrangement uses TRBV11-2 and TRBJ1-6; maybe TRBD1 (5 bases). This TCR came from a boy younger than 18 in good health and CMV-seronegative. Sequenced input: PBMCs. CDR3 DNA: TGTGCCAGCAGGCCGCTGCGGGGGATTAATTCACCCCTCCACTTT. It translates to CASRPLRGINSPLHF.